This TCR beta chain was obtained from a study of patients and donors after allogeneic stem cell transplantation. The V segment lost 3 bases and the J segment 5 bases; nucleotides outside the gene matches: 4. CDR3 length equals 15 residues. Germline lookup yields CDR1 SGHVS and CDR2 FNYEAQ. Each CDR3 protein is one row after TCRdb ran MiXCR on the RT-PCR reads. The repertoire holds 900,000 to 1,000,000 distinct CDR3 sequences, about 20% seen once, with around 6% in the top ten. This receptor was identified in a human donor who was either an allogeneic HSCT recipient or a stem cell or donor lymphocyte infusion donor (not recorded which). It is not recorded whose cells these are; they may come from a transplant donor. The specimen sequenced was blood, either unsorted or a sorted T cell fraction (not recorded which). V gene TRBV7-6 combines with J gene TRBJ2-1; 10 nucleotides agree with TRBD2. Here the CDR3 reads CASSFSGRPHNEQFF. As DNA, the CDR3 is TGTGCCAGCAGCTTTAGCGGGAGGCCACACAATGAGCAGTTCTTC.